This T cell receptor (beta chain) was observed in a study of blood T cell repertoires in COVID-19. This CDR3 is built from 16 residues. The V segment lost 6 bases and the J segment 1 base; nucleotides outside the gene matches: 10. CDR1 and CDR2 from the germline V gene are MDHEN and SYDVKM. Per the original methods: Reference gene primer amplification gave nucleated cell count estimates. Repertoires were generated with immunoSEQ multiplex PCR, while TCRdb's copy carries only in-frame clones and drops some. That table is the source of V, J and clone size, and D and trimming were worked out from the DNA. The sample comprises approximately 330,000 clones, 80% to 90% of which are singletons, and around 4.5% rests with the top ten.

Input material: PBMCs or T cells enriched from blood (not recorded which). The TCR comes from a woman aged 40 to 49 with acute COVID-19. The rearrangement uses TRBV28 and TRBJ2-5; 8 nucleotides line up with TRBD1. The CDR3 loop is CASRTFKTGGQETQYF. The CDR3 nucleotides are TGTGCCAGCAGAACTTTTAAAACAGGGGGCCAAGAGACCCAGTACTTC. The full variable domain, completed using reference TRBV28 and TRBJ2-5, is DVKVTQSSRYLVKRTGEKVFLECVQDMDHENMFWYRQDPGLGLRLIYFSYDVKMKEKGDIPEGYSVSREKKERFSLILESASTNQTSMYLCASRTFKTGGQETQYFGPGTRLLVL.